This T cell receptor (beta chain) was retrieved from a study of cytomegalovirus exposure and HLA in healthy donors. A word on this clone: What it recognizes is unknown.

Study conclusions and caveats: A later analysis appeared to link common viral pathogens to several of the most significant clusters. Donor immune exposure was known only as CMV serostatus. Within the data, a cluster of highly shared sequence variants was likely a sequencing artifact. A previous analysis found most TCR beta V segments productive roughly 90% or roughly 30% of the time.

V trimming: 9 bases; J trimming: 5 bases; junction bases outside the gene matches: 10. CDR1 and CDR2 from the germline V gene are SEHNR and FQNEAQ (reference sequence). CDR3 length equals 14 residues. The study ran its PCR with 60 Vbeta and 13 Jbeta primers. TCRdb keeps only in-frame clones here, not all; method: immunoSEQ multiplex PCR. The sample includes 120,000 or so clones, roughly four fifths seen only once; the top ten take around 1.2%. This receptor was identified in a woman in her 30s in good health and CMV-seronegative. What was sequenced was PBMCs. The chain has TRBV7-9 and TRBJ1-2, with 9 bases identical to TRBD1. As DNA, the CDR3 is TGTGCCAGTCGTCCGGGACAGGGTTGGTATGGCTACACCTTC. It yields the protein CASRPGQGWYGYTF.